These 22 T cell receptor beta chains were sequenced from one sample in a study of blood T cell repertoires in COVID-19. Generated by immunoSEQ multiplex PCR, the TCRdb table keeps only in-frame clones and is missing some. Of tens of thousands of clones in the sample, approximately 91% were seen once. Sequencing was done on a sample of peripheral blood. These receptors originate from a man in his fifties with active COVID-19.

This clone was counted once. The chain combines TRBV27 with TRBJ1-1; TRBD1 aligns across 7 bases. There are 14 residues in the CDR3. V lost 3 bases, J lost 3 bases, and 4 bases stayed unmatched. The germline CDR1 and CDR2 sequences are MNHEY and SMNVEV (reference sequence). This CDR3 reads CASSFRDRDTEAFF. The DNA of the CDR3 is TGTGCCAGCAGTTTCCGCGACAGGGACACTGAAGCTTTCTTT.

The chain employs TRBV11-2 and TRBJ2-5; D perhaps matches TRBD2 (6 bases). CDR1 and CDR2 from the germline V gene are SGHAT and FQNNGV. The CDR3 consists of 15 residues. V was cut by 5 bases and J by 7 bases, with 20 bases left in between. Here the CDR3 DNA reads TGTGCCAGCAGCGGGGCGGGGAGGCGAGCCTCGACCCAGTACTTC. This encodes CASSGAGRRASTQYF.

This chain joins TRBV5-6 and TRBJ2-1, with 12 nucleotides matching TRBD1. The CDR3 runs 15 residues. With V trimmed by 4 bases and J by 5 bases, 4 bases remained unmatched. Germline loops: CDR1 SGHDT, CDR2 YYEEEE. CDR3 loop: CASSLGQGANNEQFF. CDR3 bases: TGTGCCAGCAGCCTGGGACAGGGGGCGAACAATGAGCAGTTCTTC.

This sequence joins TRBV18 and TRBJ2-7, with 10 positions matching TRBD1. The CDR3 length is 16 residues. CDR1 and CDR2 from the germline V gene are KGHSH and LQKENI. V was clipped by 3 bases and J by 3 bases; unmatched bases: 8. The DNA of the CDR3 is TGTGCCAGCTCACCGGCCCCTCGGGACAGGGGCTACGAGCAGTACGTC. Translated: CASSPAPRDRGYEQYV.

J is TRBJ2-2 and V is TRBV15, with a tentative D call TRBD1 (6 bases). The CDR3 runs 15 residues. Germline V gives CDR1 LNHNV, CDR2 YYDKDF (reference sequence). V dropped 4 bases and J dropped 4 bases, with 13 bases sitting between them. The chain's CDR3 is CATSKPGQRTGELFF. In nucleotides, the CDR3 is TGTGCCACCAGCAAACCGGGACAACGCACCGGGGAGCTGTTTTTT.

CDR3 nucleotide sequence: TGTGCCAGCAGCCCTAGTCGAGGGACAGATACGCAGTATTTT. This encodes CASSPSRGTDTQYF. The gene calls are TRBV7-8 and TRBJ2-3; tentatively, D is TRBD2 (5 bases). Trimming removed 5 bases from V and 3 bases from J, with 12 bases in between. The CDR3 covers 14 residues. The V gene's germline CDR1 is SGHVS and CDR2 FQNEAQ.

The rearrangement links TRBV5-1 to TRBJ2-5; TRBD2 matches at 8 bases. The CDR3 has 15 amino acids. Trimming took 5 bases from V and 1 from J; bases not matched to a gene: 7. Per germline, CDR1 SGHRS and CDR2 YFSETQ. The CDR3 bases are TGCGCCAGCAGAGGGTCGGGGGGGAGCCAAGAGACCCAGTACTTC. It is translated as CASRGSGGSQETQYF.

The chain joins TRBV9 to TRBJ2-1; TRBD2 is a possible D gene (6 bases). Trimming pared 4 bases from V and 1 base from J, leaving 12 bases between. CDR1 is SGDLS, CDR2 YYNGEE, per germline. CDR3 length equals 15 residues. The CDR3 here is CASSSGLSSYNEQFF. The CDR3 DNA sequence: TGTGCCAGCAGCTCGGGACTTTCGTCCTACAATGAGCAGTTCTTC.

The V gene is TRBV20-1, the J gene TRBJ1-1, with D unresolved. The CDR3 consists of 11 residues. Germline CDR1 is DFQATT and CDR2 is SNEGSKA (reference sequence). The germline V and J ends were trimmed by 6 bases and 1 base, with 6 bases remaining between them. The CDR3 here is CSALQNTEAFF. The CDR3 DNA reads TGCAGTGCCTTACAGAACACTGAAGCTTTCTTT.

DNA for the CDR3: TGTGCCAGCAGCTTCCAGGGGACCCAAAACACTGAAGCTTTCTTT. Its protein product is CASSFQGTQNTEAFF. V gene TRBV11-3 combines with J gene TRBJ1-1; D perhaps matches TRBD1 (6 bases). Trimming shortened V by 3 bases and J by 2 bases, and 13 bases separated the two germline ends. Germline V CDR1 and CDR2: SGHNT, YENEEA. This CDR3 comprises 15 residues.

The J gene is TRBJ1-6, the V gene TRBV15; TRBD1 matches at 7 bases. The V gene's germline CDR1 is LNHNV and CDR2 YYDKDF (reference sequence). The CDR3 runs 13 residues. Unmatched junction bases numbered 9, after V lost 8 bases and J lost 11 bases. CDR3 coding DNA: TGTGCCACCCGCGGACAGGAATTGACACCCCTCCACTTT. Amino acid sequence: CATRGQELTPLHF.

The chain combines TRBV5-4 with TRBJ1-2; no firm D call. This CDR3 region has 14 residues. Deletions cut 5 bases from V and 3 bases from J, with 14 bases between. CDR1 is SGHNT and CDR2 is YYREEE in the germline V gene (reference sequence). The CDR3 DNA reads TGTGCCAGCAGGTTCGAGCCGAGGGACTATGGCTACACCTTC. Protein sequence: CASRFEPRDYGYTF.

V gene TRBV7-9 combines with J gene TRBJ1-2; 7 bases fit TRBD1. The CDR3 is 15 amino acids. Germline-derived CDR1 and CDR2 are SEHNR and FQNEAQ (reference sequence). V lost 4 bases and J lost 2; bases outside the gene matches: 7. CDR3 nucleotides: TGTGCCAGCAGCTACTCAGGGGGTCAGAACTATGGCTACACCTTC. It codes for CASSYSGGQNYGYTF.

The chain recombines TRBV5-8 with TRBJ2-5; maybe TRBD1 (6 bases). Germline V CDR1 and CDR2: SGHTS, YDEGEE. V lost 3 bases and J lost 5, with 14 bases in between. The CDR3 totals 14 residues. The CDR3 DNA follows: TGTGCCAGCAGCTCTACCAGGGGACGGGAGACCCAGTACTTC. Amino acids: CASSSTRGRETQYF.

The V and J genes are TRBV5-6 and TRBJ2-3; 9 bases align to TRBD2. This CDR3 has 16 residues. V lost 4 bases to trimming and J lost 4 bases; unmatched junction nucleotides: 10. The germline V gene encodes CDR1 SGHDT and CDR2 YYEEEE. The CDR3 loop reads CASSLLAGDVADTQYF. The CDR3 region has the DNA TGTGCCAGCAGCCTGTTAGCGGGAGACGTTGCAGATACGCAGTATTTT.

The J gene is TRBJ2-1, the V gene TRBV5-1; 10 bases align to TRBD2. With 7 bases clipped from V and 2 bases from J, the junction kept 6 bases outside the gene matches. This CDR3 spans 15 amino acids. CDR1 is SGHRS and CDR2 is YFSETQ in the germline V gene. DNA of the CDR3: TGCGCCAGCTCTGATAGCGGGAGGACCTACAATGAGCAGTTCTTC. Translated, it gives CASSDSGRTYNEQFF.

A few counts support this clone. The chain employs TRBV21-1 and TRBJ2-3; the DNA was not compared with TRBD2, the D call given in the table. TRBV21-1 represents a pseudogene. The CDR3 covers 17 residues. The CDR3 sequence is CASSKTVAVWRADTQYF. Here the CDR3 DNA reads TGTGCCAGCAGCAAAACGGTGGCGGTTTGGCGGGCAGATACGCAGTATTTT.

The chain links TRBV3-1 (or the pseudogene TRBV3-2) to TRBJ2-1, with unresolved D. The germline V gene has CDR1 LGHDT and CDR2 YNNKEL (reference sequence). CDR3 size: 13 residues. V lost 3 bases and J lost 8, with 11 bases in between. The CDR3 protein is CASSQNPQDEQFF. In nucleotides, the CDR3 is TGTGCCAGCAGCCAGAACCCCCAGGATGAGCAGTTCTTC.

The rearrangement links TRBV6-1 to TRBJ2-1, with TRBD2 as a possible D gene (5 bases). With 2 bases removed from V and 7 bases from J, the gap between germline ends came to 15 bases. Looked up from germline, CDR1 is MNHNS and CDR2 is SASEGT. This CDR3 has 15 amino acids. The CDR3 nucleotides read TGTGCCAGCAGTGAACCCCCCGGGATTAGAAATGAGCAGTTCTTC. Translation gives CASSEPPGIRNEQFF.

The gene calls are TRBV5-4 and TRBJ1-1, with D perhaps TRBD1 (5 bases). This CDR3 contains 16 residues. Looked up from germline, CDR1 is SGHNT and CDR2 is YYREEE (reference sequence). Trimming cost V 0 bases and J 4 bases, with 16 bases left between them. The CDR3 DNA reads TGTGCCAGCAGCTTGGTTGGGGGGGTGGGTGGCACTGAAGCTTTCTTT. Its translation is CASSLVGGVGGTEAFF.

The CDR3 spells CASSSPTGGFQETQYF. CDR3 bases: TGTGCCAGCAGCAGCCCGACAGGGGGCTTCCAAGAGACCCAGTACTTC. This sequence joins TRBV7-8 and TRBJ2-5; 10 nucleotides line up with TRBD1. Germline CDR1 SGHVS, CDR2 FQNEAQ. J gave up 1 base and V 5 bases, and 7 bases lay outside the gene matches. The CDR3 covers 16 residues.

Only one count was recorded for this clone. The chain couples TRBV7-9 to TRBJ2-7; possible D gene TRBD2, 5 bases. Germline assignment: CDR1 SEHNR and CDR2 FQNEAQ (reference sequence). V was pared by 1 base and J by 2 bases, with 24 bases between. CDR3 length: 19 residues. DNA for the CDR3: TGTGCCAGCAGCTTAGTCTCCGGACTCCTAAAACTAGACCCCTACGAGCAGTACGTC. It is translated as CASSLVSGLLKLDPYEQYV.